A single T cell receptor (beta chain) is shown here with its context. This record belongs to a study of cytomegalovirus exposure and HLA in healthy donors. The germline V and J ends were trimmed by 1 base and 0 bases, with 10 bases remaining between them. The CDR3 sequence is 16 residues long. Germline V CDR1 and CDR2: SGHTA, FQGTGA. Researchers ran the PCR with 60 Vbeta and 13 Jbeta primers. Only in-frame clones appear in the TCRdb table, and some are missing; sequencing was by immunoSEQ multiplex PCR. The table has 80,000 or so clones, about a tenth seen once; the top ten hold more than 20%. Material for sequencing was PBMCs. This receptor was identified in a man in his fifties or sixties in good health and CMV-seropositive. This chain links TRBV7-3 with TRBJ1-3, with D unresolved. The CDR3 here is CASSLNPTSSGNTIYF. The DNA of the CDR3 is TGTGCCAGCAGCTTAAATCCAACAAGCTCTGGAAACACCATATATTTT.